This TCR beta chain was sequenced for a study of shared T cell receptors in the human thymus. Assay used: immunoSEQ multiplex PCR; TCRdb lists only in-frame clones, some missing. The sample lists about 660,000 clones; 87% were seen once. These data also formed part of another study, on human thymus T cells. That work states: The study used thymus tissue resected during corrective heart surgery. Usage of V and J genes appeared biased in thymic and blood repertoires. Related research has reported that thymic repertoires overlap highly among unrelated individuals.

The sequence was obtained from a boy under two years old with a congenital heart defect. The material sequenced was thymocytes.

CDR3 DNA sequence: TGCGCCAGCAGCTCCCGAGACAGGGGCTACGAGCAGTACTTC. This encodes CASSSRDRGYEQYF. This rearrangement joins TRBV5-1 to TRBJ2-7, with 8 positions matching TRBD1. J gave up 3 bases and V 3 bases, and 5 bases lay outside the gene matches. Germline V gives CDR1 SGHRS, CDR2 YFSETQ. The CDR3 totals 14 residues.